The rows below give T cell receptor beta chains drawn from one sample of a study of somatic mutations in cytotoxic T cells in rheumatoid arthritis. The data were produced by immunoSEQ multiplex PCR, yet TCRdb's version contains in-frame clones alone and is incomplete. The sample shows about 14,000 clones, about four fifths of them seen only once. Material for sequencing was CD8+ T cells sorted from blood. Every receptor here comes from an adult with rheumatoid arthritis. CDR3s include the opening cysteine and the closing phenylalanine or tryptophan. Fields, in order: J gene, clone size, D gene, V gene, CDR3 protein, CDR3 DNA. The D gene is left open where the match is weak. Clone size is stated in some rows and not others, as once, few, many or a class when expanded.

>TRBJ2-1|NA|NA|TRBV29-1
CSVDPGGRYNEQFF
TGCAGCGTTGACCCCGGGGGCCGTTACAATGAGCAGTTCTTC
>TRBJ1-5|NA|NA|TRBV14
CASSQGGVEPQHF
TGTGCCAGCAGCCAAGGCGGTGTGGAGCCCCAGCATTTT
>TRBJ1-4|NA|NA|TRBV10-3
CAISGDSPTTNEKLFF
TGTGCCATCAGTGGCGACAGTCCCACCACTAATGAAAAACTGTTTTTT
>TRBJ2-1|NA|TRBD1|TRBV13
CASSFETGGGEQFF
TGTGCCAGCAGCTTCGAGACAGGGGGCGGCGAGCAGTTCTTC
>TRBJ2-3|NA|TRBD2|TRBV27
CASSLLGFGGGRTDTQYF
TGTGCCAGCAGTCTTCTGGGGTTCGGCGGGGGGCGCACAGATACGCAGTATTTT
>TRBJ2-2|NA|NA|TRBV11-3
CASSPVGTGELFF
TGTGCCAGCAGCCCCGTCGGGACCGGGGAGCTGTTTTTT
>TRBJ2-1|NA|TRBD1|TRBV29-1
CSLLPGTGYNEQFF
TGCAGCCTCCTGCCCGGGACAGGGTACAATGAGCAGTTCTTC
>TRBJ2-7|few|TRBD2|TRBV7-6
CASSPQRGSYEQYF
TGTGCCAGCAGCCCCCAGCGGGGATCCTACGAGCAGTACTTC
>TRBJ1-3|NA|TRBD1|TRBV2
CASRWTGTGNTIYF
TGTGCCAGCAGGTGGACAGGTACTGGAAACACCATATATTTT
>TRBJ2-7|NA|NA|TRBV10-1
CASSKRRKIISHEQYF
TGCGCCAGCAGTAAAAGAAGAAAGATCATTTCGCACGAGCAGTACTTC
>TRBJ1-2|NA|TRBD1|TRBV9
CASSGQGAFDGYTF
TGTGCCAGCAGCGGACAGGGGGCGTTCGATGGCTACACCTTC
>TRBJ2-3|NA|NA|TRBV9
CASSVEDGWINTQYF
TGTGCCAGCAGCGTAGAGGACGGGTGGATAAATACGCAGTATTTT
>TRBJ2-5|NA|NA|TRBV7-9
CASSGGPYQETQYF
TGTGCCAGCAGTGGCGGGCCCTACCAAGAGACCCAGTACTTC
>TRBJ1-2|NA|TRBD1|TRBV7-8
CASSLAQGQEWGYTF
TGTGCCAGCAGCTTAGCACAGGGACAGGAGTGGGGCTACACCTTC
>TRBJ2-7|NA|NA|TRBV5-4
CASSFGRASYEQYF
TGTGCCAGCAGCTTTGGGCGGGCTTCCTACGAGCAGTACTTC
>TRBJ1-1|NA|TRBD1|TRBV11-2
CASSSLFGQGVVNTEAFF
TGTGCCAGCAGCTCGCTATTCGGGCAGGGGGTCGTGAACACTGAAGCTTTCTTT
>TRBJ2-1|NA|NA|TRBV7-9
CASSLGNEQFF
TGTGCCAGCAGCTTGGGCAATGAGCAGTTCTTC
>TRBJ1-5|NA|TRBD1|TRBV30
CALGVDRGLDQPQHF
TGTGCCCTGGGGGTAGACAGGGGGCTCGATCAGCCCCAGCATTTT
>TRBJ1-3|NA|NA|TRBV5-4
CASGDSHSGNTIYF
TGTGCCAGCGGGGACTCCCACTCTGGAAACACCATATATTTT
>TRBJ2-3|NA|NA|TRBV18
CASSPPDLGATDTQYF
TGTGCCAGCTCACCACCGGACTTGGGTGCCACAGATACGCAGTATTTT
>TRBJ1-1|few|NA|TRBV5-4
CASSLNTEAFF
TGTGCCAGCAGCTTGAACACTGAAGCTTTCTTT
>TRBJ2-7|NA|NA|TRBV11-2
CASSPGGWEQYF
TGTGCCAGCAGCCCAGGGGGGTGGGAGCAGTACTTC
>TRBJ2-3|NA|TRBD2|TRBV27
CASSPGLAGGPDTQYF
TGTGCCAGCAGCCCGGGACTAGCGGGAGGGCCGGATACGCAGTATTTT
>TRBJ2-2|NA|TRBD2|TRBV7-7
CASSPRAGGPVGELFF
TGTGCTAGCAGCCCCCGAGCGGGAGGGCCCGTGGGGGAGCTGTTTTTT
>TRBJ1-2|NA|NA|TRBV5-5
CASERTRDGLNYGYTF
TGTGCCAGCGAACGGACCCGGGACGGGCTTAACTATGGCTACACCTTC
>TRBJ1-1|once|NA|TRBV7-8
CASSLGTGSGTEAFF
TGTGCCAGCAGCTTAGGTACGGGCTCCGGCACTGAAGCTTTCTTT
>TRBJ1-6|few|NA|TRBV28
CASRRRGWGNSPLHF
TGTGCCAGCCGCCGTCGGGGCTGGGGTAATTCACCCCTCCACTTT
>TRBJ2-2|NA|NA|TRBV9
CASSGRSSAGELFF
TGTGCCAGCAGCGGGCGGTCCTCGGCCGGGGAGCTGTTTTTT
>TRBJ1-6|few|NA|TRBV5-4
CASSVGTSNSPLHF
TGTGCCAGCAGCGTCGGGACCTCTAATTCACCCCTCCACTTT
>TRBJ1-6|NA|NA|TRBV6-1
CASNSGDGNSSPLHF
TGTGCCAGCAACTCCGGGGACGGTAATAGTTCACCCCTCCACTTT
>TRBJ2-1|once|NA|TRBV4-1
CASSQDKGGEQFF
TGCGCCAGCAGCCAAGATAAAGGCGGGGAGCAGTTCTTC
>TRBJ1-1|NA|NA|TRBV6-5
CASSVDRIHEAFF
TGTGCCAGCAGTGTAGACAGAATTCATGAAGCTTTCTTT
>TRBJ2-7|NA|NA|TRBV28
CASSLSDEQYF
TGTGCCAGCAGTTTGTCCGACGAGCAGTACTTC
>TRBJ1-2|NA|NA|TRBV30
CAWSVNLGSGGYTF
TGTGCCTGGAGTGTAAATCTGGGGAGTGGCGGCTACACCTTC
>TRBJ2-7|NA|NA|TRBV19
CASSFTGHRYYEQYF
TGTGCCAGTAGTTTCACGGGACACCGATACTACGAGCAGTACTTC
>TRBJ1-4|NA|NA|TRBV28
CASSRLSNRVTNEKLFF
TGTGCCAGCAGTCGACTCTCTAACAGGGTAACTAATGAAAAACTGTTTTTT
>TRBJ2-2|NA|NA|TRBV29-1
CSVGGISTGELFF
TGCAGCGTTGGAGGGATCTCCACCGGGGAGCTGTTTTTT
>TRBJ2-5|NA|TRBD2|TRBV7-6
CASSKTSGAIGEQYF
TGTGCCAGCAGTAAGACTAGCGGGGCTATTGGGGAGCAGTACTTC
>TRBJ1-2|NA|NA|TRBV9
CASSVVGGGYTF
TGTGCCAGCAGCGTAGTGGGAGGAGGCTACACCTTC